This T cell receptor (beta chain) originates from a study of shared clonotypes between healthy human individuals. With V trimmed by 3 bases and J by 6 bases, 6 bases remained unmatched. Germline CDR1 is SGHNT and CDR2 is YENEEA. The CDR3 runs to 15 residues. Of note for this clone: Its antigen is not known.

Study results and limitations: What limited the represented genetic and exposure-history diversity was the small number of donors.

Generated by immunoSEQ multiplex PCR, the TCRdb table keeps only in-frame clones and is missing some. Of roughly 1,500,000 clones in the sample, 98% are singletons; the top ten hold under 0.45%. This clonotype was obtained from a man aged 25-40 years in good health. The specimen was naive CD4+ T cells sorted from blood. The subset was: CD45RA+ positively selected. The J gene is TRBJ2-1, the V gene TRBV11-3; 9 nucleotides match TRBD1. In DNA, the CDR3 is TGTGCCAGCAGCTTGAGGACAGGGGTGGTCAATGAGCAGTTCTTC. Translating it yields CASSLRTGVVNEQFF. Based on the CDR3 plus reference TRBV11-3 and TRBJ2-1, the full variable domain is EAGVVQSPRYKIIEKKQPVAFWCNPISGHNTLYWYLQNLGQGPELLIRYENEEAVDDSQLPKDRFSAERLKGVDSTLKIQPAELGDSAVYLCASSLRTGVVNEQFFGPGTRLTVL.